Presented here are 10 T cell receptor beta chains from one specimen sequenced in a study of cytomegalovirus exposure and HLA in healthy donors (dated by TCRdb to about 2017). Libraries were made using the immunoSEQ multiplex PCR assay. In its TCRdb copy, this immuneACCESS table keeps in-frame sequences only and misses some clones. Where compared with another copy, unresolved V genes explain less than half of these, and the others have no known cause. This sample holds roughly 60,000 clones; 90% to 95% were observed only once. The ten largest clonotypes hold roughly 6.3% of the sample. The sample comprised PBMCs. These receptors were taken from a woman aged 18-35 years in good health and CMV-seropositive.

The DNA of the CDR3 is TGTGCCAGCAGCTTGTTCTATCGGGAGTACTACGAGCAGTACTTC. Translated, it gives CASSLFYREYYEQYF. The rearrangement links TRBV5-6 to TRBJ2-7; TRBD2 might be the D (6 bases). V was shortened by 1 base and J by 3 bases, with 14 bases between the two germline ends. Germline CDR1 SGHDT, CDR2 YYEEEE. This CDR3 comprises 15 residues.

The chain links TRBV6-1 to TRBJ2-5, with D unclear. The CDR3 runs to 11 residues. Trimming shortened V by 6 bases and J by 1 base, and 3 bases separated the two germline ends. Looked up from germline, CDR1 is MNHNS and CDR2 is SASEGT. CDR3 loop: CASSRQETQYF. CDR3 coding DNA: TGTGCCAGCAGCCGCCAAGAGACCCAGTACTTC.

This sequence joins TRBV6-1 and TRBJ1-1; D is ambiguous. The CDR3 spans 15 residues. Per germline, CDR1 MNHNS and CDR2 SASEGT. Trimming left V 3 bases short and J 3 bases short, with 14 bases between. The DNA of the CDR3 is TGTGCCAGCAGTGACTCGGTTCGAGAGTACACTGAAGCTTTCTTT. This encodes CASSDSVREYTEAFF.

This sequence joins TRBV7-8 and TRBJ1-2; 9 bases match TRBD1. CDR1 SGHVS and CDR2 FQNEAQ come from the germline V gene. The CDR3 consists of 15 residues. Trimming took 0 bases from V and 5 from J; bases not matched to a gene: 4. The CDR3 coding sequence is TGTGCCAGCAGCTTAGCAAGGACAGGGGTTTATGGCTACACCTTC. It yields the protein CASSLARTGVYGYTF.

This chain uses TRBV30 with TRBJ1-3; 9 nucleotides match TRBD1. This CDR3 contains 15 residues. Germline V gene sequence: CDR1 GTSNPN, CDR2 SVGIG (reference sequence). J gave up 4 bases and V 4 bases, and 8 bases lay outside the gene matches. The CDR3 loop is CAWTQNRGLGNTIYF. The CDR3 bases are TGTGCCTGGACGCAAAACAGGGGGCTGGGAAACACCATATATTTT.

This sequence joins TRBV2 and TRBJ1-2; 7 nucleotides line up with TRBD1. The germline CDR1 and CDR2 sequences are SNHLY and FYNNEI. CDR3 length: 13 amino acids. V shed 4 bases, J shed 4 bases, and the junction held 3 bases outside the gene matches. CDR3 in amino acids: CASSGQGIYGYTF. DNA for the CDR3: TGTGCCAGCAGTGGACAGGGAATCTATGGCTACACCTTC.

The CDR3 bases are TGTGCCAGCGGACTAGGAAAGAACACTGAAGCTTTCTTT. As protein: CASGLGKNTEAFF. The J gene is TRBJ1-1, the V gene TRBV6-5; no clear D. The germline V and J ends were trimmed by 8 bases and 1 base, with 11 bases remaining between them. The CDR3 contains 13 residues. The germline V gene encodes CDR1 MNHEY and CDR2 SVGAGI.

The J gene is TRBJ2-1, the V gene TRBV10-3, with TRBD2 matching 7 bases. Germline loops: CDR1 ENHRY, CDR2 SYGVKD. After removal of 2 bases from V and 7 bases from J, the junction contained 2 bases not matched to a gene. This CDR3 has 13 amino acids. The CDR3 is CAISEELANEQFF. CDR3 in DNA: TGTGCCATCAGTGAGGAACTAGCGAATGAGCAGTTCTTC.

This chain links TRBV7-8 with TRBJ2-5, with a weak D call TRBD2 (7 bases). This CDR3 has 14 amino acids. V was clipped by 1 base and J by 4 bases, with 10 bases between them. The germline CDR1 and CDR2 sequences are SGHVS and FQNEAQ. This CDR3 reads CASSLEGGAETQYF. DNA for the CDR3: TGTGCCAGCAGCTTAGAGGGGGGGGCAGAGACCCAGTACTTC.

CDR3 amino acids: CASHLTGTRVTEQYF. The CDR3 DNA follows: TGTGCCAGCCACCTAACCGGGACTAGGGTCACGGAGCAGTACTTC. The rearrangement links TRBV27 to TRBJ2-7; 8 positions match TRBD2. V shed 8 bases, J shed 7 bases, and the junction held 16 bases outside the gene matches. CDR1 and CDR2 (germline): MNHEY, SMNVEV (reference sequence). The CDR3 spans 15 residues.